This entry concerns a single T cell receptor beta chain. One entry per CDR3 protein, without DNA, is what TCRdb gives after re-calling the 5' RACE reads. Its listing shows more than 120,000 distinct CDR3 sequences. This specimen belongs to a study of T cells expressing NK-cell markers. The germline V gene encodes CDR1 SGHTA and CDR2 FQGNSA. CDR3 size: 15 residues. This TCR came from a young man in good health. The genes are TRBV7-2 and TRBJ2-7; TCRdb's D gene call, TRBD1, goes unchecked for lack of DNA. The sample comprised blood T cells: a sorted CD56 or NKG2C T cell subset, CD4+ or CD8+ T cells, or bulk PBMC T cells (not recorded which). CDR3 protein: CASSYPGTGVYEQYF.